Here is one T cell receptor (beta chain) with its context. These data belong to a study of cytomegalovirus exposure and HLA in healthy donors. V was pared by 4 bases and J by 6 bases, with 11 bases of the junction left unmatched. The germline CDR1 and CDR2 sequences are SGHTA and FQGNSA. This CDR3 contains 16 residues. The PCR had 60 Vbeta and 13 Jbeta primers. Data came from immunoSEQ multiplex PCR; TCRdb stores just in-frame clones and leaves some out. The table lists 200,000 to 250,000 clones, roughly 84% of them singletons, with about 1.5% in the top ten. This chain joins TRBV7-2 and TRBJ2-7; 11 nucleotides align to TRBD2. The clonotype comes from a man aged 45 to 65 in good health and CMV-seronegative. The sequenced sample was PBMCs. CDR3 sequence (DNA): TGTGCCAGCAGCTCCGTAGCGGGAGGGAAGGGGCCCGAGCAGTACTTC. Protein sequence: CASSSVAGGKGPEQYF.